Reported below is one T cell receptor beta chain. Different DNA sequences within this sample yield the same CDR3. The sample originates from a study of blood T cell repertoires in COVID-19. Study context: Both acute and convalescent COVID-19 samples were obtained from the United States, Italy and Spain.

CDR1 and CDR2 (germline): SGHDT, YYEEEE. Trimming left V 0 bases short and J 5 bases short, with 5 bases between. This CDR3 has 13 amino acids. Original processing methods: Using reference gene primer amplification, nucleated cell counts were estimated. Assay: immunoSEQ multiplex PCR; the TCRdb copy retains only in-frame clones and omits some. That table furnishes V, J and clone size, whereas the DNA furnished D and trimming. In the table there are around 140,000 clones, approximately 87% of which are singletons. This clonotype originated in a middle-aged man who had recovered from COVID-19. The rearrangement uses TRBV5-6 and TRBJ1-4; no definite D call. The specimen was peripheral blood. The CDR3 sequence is CASSLAGNEKLFF. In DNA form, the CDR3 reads TGTGCCAGCAGCTTGGCCGGGAATGAAAAACTGTTTTTT.